Presented here are 13 T cell receptor beta chains from one specimen sequenced in a study of T cell repertoires in cytomegalovirus infection. Their antigen targets remain unknown. TCRdb reprocessed the reads via MiXCR and lists one record per CDR3 protein. This sample has 550,000 to 850,000 distinct CDR3 sequences, with 33% found just once. Source: cultured PBMCs, taken from culture after CMV antigen stimulation. The source of these receptors is a human donor in good health (CMV status not recorded). Some clones in this sample may be carry-over from other donors' samples.

This clonotype was seen only a few times. J is TRBJ1-6 and V is TRBV28, with TRBD1 as a possible D gene (5 bases). The length of the CDR3 is 14 residues. Germline CDR1 reads MDHEN; CDR2 reads SYDVKM. The ends were cut back, 7 bases at V and 7 bases at J, with 14 bases in the middle. Here the CDR3 reads CASIKDKGNSPLHF. For the CDR3, the DNA is TGTGCCAGCATTAAGGACAAGGGGAATTCACCCCTCCACTTT.

Only a few counts were recorded for this clonotype. V gene TRBV7-9 combines with J gene TRBJ2-7, with 8 bases lining up with TRBD2. With 1 base clipped from V and 3 bases from J, the junction kept 5 bases outside the gene matches. Germline V gives CDR1 SEHNR, CDR2 FQNEAQ (reference sequence). This CDR3 contains 15 residues. The CDR3 coding sequence is TGTGCCAGCAGCTTAGAGCGGGAGAAGGGCTACGAGCAGTACTTC. This codes for CASSLEREKGYEQYF.

The chain carries TRBV7-2 and TRBJ1-6; D is unresolved. The germline gives CDR1 SGHTA, CDR2 FQGNSA. The CDR3 has 16 amino acids. Trimming stripped 2 bases from V and 2 bases from J, with 10 bases between. The CDR3 loop reads CASSLFILPYNSPLHF. The CDR3 DNA is TGTGCCAGCAGCTTATTCATACTCCCCTATAATTCACCCCTCCACTTT.

The chain employs TRBV19 and TRBJ2-5, with 8 bases identical to TRBD1. Trimming took 4 bases from V and 5 from J; bases not matched to a gene: 6. The CDR3 runs to 14 residues. CDR1 and CDR2 from the germline V gene are LNHDA and SQIVND (reference sequence). This CDR3 is CASSKTGAGETQYF. The CDR3 region has the DNA TGTGCCAGTAGTAAGACAGGGGCTGGTGAGACCCAGTACTTC. Full variable domain (missing parts from reference TRBV19 and TRBJ2-5): DGGITQSPKYLFRKEGQNVTLSCEQNLNHDAMYWYRQDPGQGLRLIYYSQIVNDFQKGDIAEGYSVSREKKESFPLTVTSAQKNPTAFYLCASSKTGAGETQYFGPGTRLLVL.

There are a few counts of this clonotype. V gene TRBV2 combines with J gene TRBJ1-1; D is unresolved. The CDR3 covers 13 residues. Germline V gene lookup returns CDR1 SNHLY and CDR2 FYNNEI. CDR3 loop: CADKLDWNTEAFF. The CDR3, as DNA: TGTGCTGACAAACTTGACTGGAACACTGAAGCTTTCTTT.

This clonotype showed up just once. J is TRBJ2-7 and V is TRBV12-3 or TRBV12-4; D is possibly TRBD1 (6 bases). The V gene lost 6 bases and the J gene lost 3 bases, with 12 bases spanning the gap. The CDR3 contains 13 residues. The chain's CDR3 is CASRISDSYEQYF. The CDR3 DNA is TGTGCCAGCAGAATCTCGGACAGCTACGAGCAGTACTTC.

This clonotype was observed a few times. V usage is TRBV9 and J usage is TRBJ1-1; no definite D call. Germline V gene lookup returns CDR1 SGDLS and CDR2 YYNGEE. Between the trimmed V and J ends, which lost 4 bases and 6 bases, there was a span of 16 bases. This CDR3 region has 14 residues. CDR3: CASSPGGGVAEAFF. The CDR3 DNA follows: TGTGCCAGCAGCCCCGGCGGCGGGGTCGCTGAAGCTTTCTTT.

J is TRBJ1-2 and V is TRBV6-6, with TRBD1 as a possible D gene (5 bases). This CDR3 is 11 amino acids long. Between the trimmed V and J ends, which lost 2 bases and 10 bases, there was a span of 8 bases. The germline CDR1 and CDR2 sequences are MNHNY and SVGAGI (reference sequence). The CDR3 sequence is CASSYRTYYTF. As DNA, the CDR3 is TGTGCCAGCAGTTACCGGACATACTACACCTTC.

CDR3 region: CASSQDLERGTDTQYF. The CDR3 nucleotides are TGTGCCAGCAGCCAAGATTTAGAGCGGGGTACAGATACGCAGTATTTT. The rearrangement joins TRBV4-2 to TRBJ2-3; 7 bases map to TRBD2. Germline values: CDR1 LGHNA, CDR2 YNFKEQ. The length of the CDR3 is 16 residues. V was pared by 0 bases and J by 3 bases, with 6 bases of the junction left unmatched.

As concerns this clonotype: A junction end diverges from the germline sequence, so it may reflect a read error. The chain employs TRBV6-2 or TRBV6-3 and TRBJ2-5, with 8 positions matching TRBD2. This CDR3 has 18 amino acids. The V gene's germline CDR1 is MNHEY and CDR2 SVGEGT. The CDR3 DNA follows: TGTGCCAGCAGTTACTCCTGGACTAGCCGATGGGAGGAAGAGACCCAGAACTTC. This translates into CASSYSWTSRWEEETQNF.

In its sample, this clonotype was seen many times. The chain employs TRBV7-2 and TRBJ2-3; D possibly corresponds to TRBD2 (6 bases). Looked up from germline, CDR1 is SGHTA and CDR2 is FQGNSA. The CDR3 extends over 14 amino acids. V lost 1 base to trimming and J lost 6 bases, with 11 bases between them. The CDR3 DNA sequence: TGTGCCAGCAGCTTAGGAGGGAGGTTGGATACGCAGTATTTT. This translates into CASSLGGRLDTQYF.

This clonotype has a handful of counts. V gene TRBV5-4 combines with J gene TRBJ1-6; 7 nucleotides align to TRBD1. With V trimmed by 5 bases and J by 1 base, 6 bases remained unmatched. This CDR3 comprises 16 residues. From germline, CDR1 is SGHNT and CDR2 YYREEE (reference sequence). Written as DNA, the CDR3 is TGTGCCAGCAGACGCGGACAGGCGTCCTATAATTCACCCCTCCACTTT. Translating gives CASRRGQASYNSPLHF.

This rearrangement joins TRBV28 to TRBJ2-7, with 7 bases lining up with TRBD1. Germline assignment: CDR1 MDHEN and CDR2 SYDVKM. The CDR3 covers 12 residues. With V trimmed by 6 bases and J by 6 bases, 5 bases remained unmatched. The CDR3 reads CASRSTGREQYF. CDR3 DNA sequence: TGTGCCAGCAGATCGACAGGGCGCGAGCAGTACTTC.